This T cell receptor beta chain appears in the sequencing data of a study of blood T cell repertoires in COVID-19. The germline CDR1 and CDR2 sequences are SNHLY and FYNNEI. The CDR3 loop spans 12 amino acids. V gave up 6 bases and J gave up 11 bases; unmatched junction bases: 6. Method: immunoSEQ multiplex PCR; TCRdb's copy keeps in-frame clones and lacks some. The sample lists 130,000 or so clones; less than 90% were seen once. Sequenced sample: peripheral blood. The V call is TRBV2, the J call TRBJ1-4; 7 positions agree with TRBD1. The receptor was derived from a human donor with COVID-19, enrolled during active disease. The donor label of this sample is uncertain. DNA for the CDR3: TGTGCCAGCAGAGTGGACAGGTTTAAACTGTTTTTT. It is translated as CASRVDRFKLFF.